The entry that follows covers one T cell receptor (beta chain) sequence. Each sorted subset replicate got 200 ng genomic DNA, roughly 30,000 genomes. The method was immunoSEQ multiplex PCR; TCRdb's version includes in-frame clones alone and lacks a portion of them. The sample lists roughly 1,500,000 clones, 95% to 99% occurring once. The V end was cut by 0 bases, the J end by 1 base, with 11 bases between. The germline V gene encodes CDR1 SGDLS and CDR2 YYNGEE. The CDR3 totals 16 residues. Both subsets, CD45RA+ naive and CD45RA-negative memory, were split from the CD4+ cells. The sample is drawn from a study of shared clonotypes between healthy human individuals. On the study more broadly: The donors, a couple of women and three men, were aged 18 to 49.

The sequence came from a man aged 25-40 years in good health. This sequence joins TRBV9 and TRBJ2-1; TRBD2 is a possible D gene (6 bases). Input material: naive CD4+ T cells sorted from blood. Indicated subset: CD45RA+ positively selected. The CDR3: CASSVVADLSYNEQFF. In DNA form, the CDR3 reads TGTGCCAGCAGCGTAGTAGCGGACCTTTCCTACAATGAGCAGTTCTTC.